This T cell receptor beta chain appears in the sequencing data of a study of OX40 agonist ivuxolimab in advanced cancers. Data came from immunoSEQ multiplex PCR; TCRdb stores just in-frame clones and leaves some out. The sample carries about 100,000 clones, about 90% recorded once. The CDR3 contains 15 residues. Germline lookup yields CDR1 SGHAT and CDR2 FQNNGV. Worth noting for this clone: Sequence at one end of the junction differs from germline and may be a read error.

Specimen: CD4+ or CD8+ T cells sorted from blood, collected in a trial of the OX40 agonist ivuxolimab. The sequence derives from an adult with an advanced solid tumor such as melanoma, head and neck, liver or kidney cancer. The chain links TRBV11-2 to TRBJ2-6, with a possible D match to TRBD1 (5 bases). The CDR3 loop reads CASSLDSSGANVLTF. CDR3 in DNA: TGTGCCAGCAGTTTAGACAGCTCTGGGGCCAACGTCCTGACTTTC.